This T cell receptor beta chain was recorded in a study of CD8+CD57+ T cells in acquired aplastic anemia. Patients sequenced had flow cytometry evidence of CD8+CD57+ cell expansion. There are 14 residues in the CDR3. Trimming took 7 bases from V and 7 from J; bases not matched to a gene: 11. Germline V gene data show CDR1 as DFQATT and CDR2 as SNEGSKA (reference sequence). Profiles of TCR beta VDJ and CDR3 were generated from a genomic DNA template. TCRdb independently ran MiXCR on the reads; one entry per CDR3 protein. The sample holds around 200,000 distinct CDR3 sequences, approximately 48% seen once.

Sequenced input: sorted CD4+, CD8+, or CD8+CD57+ T cells (not recorded which) from PBMCs. This clonotype originated in a human donor with aplastic anemia. This chain links TRBV20-1 with TRBJ2-1, with TRBD2 matching over 9 bases. CDR3 region: CSGDRQRGANEQFF. CDR3 bases: TGCAGTGGGGACCGGCAGCGGGGGGCGAATGAGCAGTTCTTC.